These 18 T cell receptor beta chains came from one sample sequenced in a study of neurological immune-mediated disorders. In TCRdb, the 5' RACE reads were re-called with MiXCR into one record per CDR3 protein. The profile covers about 71,000 distinct CDR3 sequences, with roughly a tenth appearing a single time and 9.5% to 10% taken by the ten largest. Time point described: longitudinal time-point 1 (baseline). Sequencing was performed on PBMCs. The receptors derive from a young man in good health.

This chain uses TRBV5-1 with TRBJ2-7, with TRBD1 matching 7 bases. The junction had 13 bases not matched to a gene; V was cut back by 4 bases and J by 0 bases. CDR1 and CDR2 (germline): SGHRS, YFSETQ. CDR3 length: 17 amino acids. The CDR3 is CASSPLSGTANSYEQYF. The DNA for the CDR3 is TGCGCCAGCAGCCCCTTGTCAGGGACAGCGAACTCCTACGAGCAGTACTTC.

V is TRBV29-1 and J is TRBJ2-6; D call uncertain. V was shortened by 3 bases and J by 4 bases, with 16 bases between the two germline ends. There are 16 residues in the CDR3. Germline CDR1 and CDR2: SQVTM and ANQGSEA. The CDR3: CSVDAGYIGGANVLTF. The CDR3, as DNA: TGCAGCGTTGACGCCGGGTATATTGGCGGGGCCAACGTCCTGACTTTC.

This clonotype was seen a few times. The V call is TRBV5-6, the J call TRBJ2-3; 11 bases map to TRBD2. Germline trimming cut 4 bases from V and 5 bases from J; bases unmatched to any gene: 6. Germline CDR1 and CDR2: SGHDT and YYEEEE. The CDR3 contains 15 residues. The CDR3 DNA sequence: TGTGCCAGCAGCCTACTAGCGGGAGTGGAAGATACGCAGTATTTT. Translated: CASSLLAGVEDTQYF.

This clonotype was counted ten times or more. The DNA of the CDR3 is TGTGCCAGCAGTGAAGGACTAGCCTACGAGCAGTACTTC. Protein product: CASSEGLAYEQYF. The chain uses TRBV2 and TRBJ2-7; a weak D match, TRBD2 (6 bases). Trimming cost V 1 base and J 2 bases, with 6 bases left between them. This CDR3 region has 13 residues. CDR1 and CDR2 from the germline V gene are SNHLY and FYNNEI.

Ten or more counts support this clonotype. The chain has TRBV11-2 and TRBJ2-1; D is unresolved. The CDR3 consists of 14 residues. V was pared by 4 bases and J by 3 bases, with 10 bases between. Germline loops: CDR1 SGHAT, CDR2 FQNNGV. The CDR3 sequence: CASSSEPIYNEQFF. DNA for the CDR3: TGTGCCAGCAGCTCTGAGCCCATCTACAATGAGCAGTTCTTC. The whole variable domain, filled in from reference TRBV11-2 and TRBJ2-1, reads EAGVAQSPRYKIIEKRQSVAFWCNPISGHATLYWYQQILGQGPKLLIQFQNNGVVDDSQLPKDRFSAERLKGVDSTLKIQPAKLEDSAVYLCASSSEPIYNEQFFGPGTRLTVL.

Regarding this clonotype: A clone one base away is much larger, so this may be a read error. The chain is built from TRBV10-3 and TRBJ2-7, with no clear D. V was clipped by 3 bases and J by 3 bases, with 15 bases between them. The CDR3 consists of 15 residues. The germline V gene has CDR1 ENHRY and CDR2 SYGVKD. The CDR3 loop is CAISEIVVGFYEQYF. The CDR3 bases are TGTGCCATCAGTGAAATCGTCGTGGGGTTCTACGAGCAGTACTTC.

This clonotype appeared many times. The chain carries TRBV9 and TRBJ1-5, with 7 bases aligning to TRBD1. After removal of 4 bases from V and 3 bases from J, the junction contained 7 bases not matched to a gene. Germline lookup yields CDR1 SGDLS and CDR2 YYNGEE. This CDR3 has 15 amino acids. The CDR3 loop is CASSREDRPNQPQHF. CDR3 nucleotides: TGTGCCAGCAGCCGTGAGGACAGGCCCAATCAGCCCCAGCATTTT.

For this clonotype: A clone one base away is much larger, so this may be a read error. This rearrangement joins TRBV12-3 or TRBV12-4 to TRBJ1-6, with 7 bases matching TRBD1. This CDR3 is built from 13 residues. In nucleotides, the CDR3 is TGTGCCAGCAGTCCAGGGGGTAGTTCAACCCTCCACTTT. Translation gives CASSPGGSSTLHF.

This clonotype was seen many times. J is TRBJ1-5 and V is TRBV6-7, with 7 nucleotides matching TRBD1. TRBV6-7 is labeled an ORF, and its function is uncertain. V shed 4 bases, J shed 4 bases, and the junction held 7 bases outside the gene matches. The CDR3 has 15 residues. The CDR3 here is CASSSSTGVNQPQHF. The CDR3 region has the DNA TGTGCCAGCAGTTCGAGTACAGGGGTAAATCAGCCCCAGCATTTT.

The table lists this clonotype with many counts. This sequence joins TRBV28 and TRBJ1-5; TRBD1 might be the D (5 bases). Germline values: CDR1 MDHEN, CDR2 SYDVKM. CDR3 size: 16 residues. V was shortened by 3 bases and J by 3 bases, with 15 bases between the two germline ends. CDR3 nucleotide sequence: TGTGCCAGCAGTTTTTTGAAAGGGGAAGACAATCAGCCCCAGCATTTT. This gives the protein CASSFLKGEDNQPQHF.

This clonotype was counted between two and nine times. The rearrangement joins TRBV4-2 to TRBJ2-2; 8 positions match TRBD2. CDR3 length: 17 residues. The V segment lost 0 bases and the J segment 3 bases; nucleotides outside the gene matches: 6. The germline gives CDR1 LGHNA, CDR2 YNFKEQ. The CDR3 reads CASSQDLSSGYTGELFF. CDR3 sequence (DNA): TGTGCCAGCAGCCAAGATTTGTCTAGCGGGTACACCGGGGAGCTGTTTTTT.

This clonotype was recorded a few times. V gene TRBV5-1 combines with J gene TRBJ1-1; D may be TRBD1 (5 bases). The CDR3 runs to 13 residues. The V gene lost 0 bases and the J gene lost 5 bases, with 8 bases spanning the gap. Germline assignment: CDR1 SGHRS and CDR2 YFSETQ. CDR3 region: CASSLDWGTEAFF. For the CDR3, the DNA is TGCGCCAGCAGCTTGGATTGGGGGACTGAAGCTTTCTTT.

Comment on this clonotype: This clone may be a read error of a much larger clone one base away. The chain employs TRBV12-3 or TRBV12-4 and TRBJ2-7, with D perhaps matching TRBD2 (5 bases). This CDR3 comprises 13 residues. The CDR3 reads CASRVDSSNEQYF. In DNA form, the CDR3 reads TGTGCCAGCAGAGTGGACTCCTCCAACGAGCAGTACTTC.

This clonotype has a count of ten or more. The rearrangement joins TRBV12-3 or TRBV12-4 to TRBJ2-1; possibly TRBD2 for D (5 bases). V shed 8 bases and J shed 5 bases, with 10 bases lying between them. The CDR3 is 12 residues long. The CDR3 loop is CASLVGDNEQFF. CDR3 bases: TGTGCCAGCTTGGTCGGGGACAATGAGCAGTTCTTC.

The sample holds a few counts of this clonotype. The chain recombines TRBV12-3 or TRBV12-4 with TRBJ2-2; 9 bases are shared with TRBD1. The J segment lost 16 bases and the V segment lost 3 bases, leaving 12 bases of the junction unmatched. The CDR3 extends over 14 amino acids. This CDR3 reads CASSFRQPGQGQFF. In nucleotides, the CDR3 is TGTGCCAGCAGTTTCCGACAACCGGGACAGGGCCAGTTTTTT.

In its sample, this clonotype was seen many times. J is TRBJ1-1 and V is TRBV29-1; D gene uncertain. This CDR3 comprises 12 residues. V was trimmed by 6 bases and J by 0 bases, leaving 8 bases between them. Germline CDR1 SQVTM, CDR2 ANQGSEA. This CDR3 reads CSVHGLNTEAFF. In nucleotides, the CDR3 is TGCAGCGTGCACGGATTGAACACTGAAGCTTTCTTT.

This clonotype was counted only a few times. The chain recombines TRBV20-1 with TRBJ2-5; 8 bases agree with TRBD2. V was pared by 0 bases and J by 1 base, with 10 bases of the junction left unmatched. This CDR3 is built from 17 residues. From germline, CDR1 is DFQATT and CDR2 SNEGSKA (reference sequence). This chain's CDR3 is CSARDFNERESQETQYF. The CDR3 coding sequence is TGCAGTGCTAGAGATTTTAATGAGCGGGAGAGCCAAGAGACCCAGTACTTC.

This clonotype was counted ten times or more. The V gene is TRBV2, the J gene TRBJ2-7; D is undetermined. With 8 bases removed from V and 6 bases from J, the gap between germline ends came to 11 bases. The length of the CDR3 is 11 residues. Germline assignment: CDR1 SNHLY and CDR2 FYNNEI. The CDR3 sequence is CASQKGPEQYF. In nucleotides, the CDR3 is TGTGCCAGCCAAAAGGGCCCCGAGCAGTACTTC.